This TCR beta chain derives from a study of shared clonotypes between healthy human individuals. At the level of the study: Ranging from 18 to 49 in age, donors were a couple of women and a few men. Study-wide points: Sorted-subset sequencing, rarefaction showed, was incomplete despite large depth.

Sequencing used immunoSEQ multiplex PCR; TCRdb keeps in-frame clones, though not all of them. The repertoire includes more than 600,000 clones, just over 90% of them detected once, and roughly 24% sits in the top ten. A word on this clone: The antigen remains undetermined. Within the sample, other DNA sequences also encode this same CDR3.

V shed 1 base and J shed 0 bases, with 7 bases lying between them. CDR3 length equals 14 residues. Germline CDR1 MGHRA, CDR2 YSYEKL. CD45RO-negative, CCR7-selected cells formed the naive CD8 fraction, which excluded terminally differentiated effector memory CD45RA+ cells. Sequencing was carried out using naive CD8+ T cells sorted from blood. The receptor's source is a man younger than 45 in good health. The genes are TRBV4-1 and TRBJ2-7; D remains ambiguous. CDR3 region: CASSQGRGSYEQYF. The DNA for the CDR3 is TGCGCCAGCAGCCAAGGCCGTGGCTCCTACGAGCAGTACTTC.